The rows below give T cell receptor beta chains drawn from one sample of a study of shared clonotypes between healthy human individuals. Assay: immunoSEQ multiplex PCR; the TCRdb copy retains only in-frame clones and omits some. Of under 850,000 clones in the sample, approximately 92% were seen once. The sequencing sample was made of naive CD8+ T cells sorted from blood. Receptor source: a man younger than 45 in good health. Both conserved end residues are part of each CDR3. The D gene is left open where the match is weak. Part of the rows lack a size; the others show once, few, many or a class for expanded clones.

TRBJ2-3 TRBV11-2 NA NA TGTGCCAGCAGCTTAGTCGGGATCTGGGGGACAGATACGCAGTATTTT CASSLVGIWGTDTQYF
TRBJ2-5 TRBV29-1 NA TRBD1 TGCAGCGTTGAAGGGGACAGGGGTCCCCAAGAGACCCAGTACTTC CSVEGDRGPQETQYF
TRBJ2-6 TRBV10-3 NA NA TGTGCCATCAGCGGCAGGGACTTTGAGACCAACGTCCTGACTTTC CAISGRDFETNVLTF
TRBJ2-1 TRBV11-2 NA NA TGTGCCAGCAGGGACGATGAGCAGTTCTTC CASRDDEQFF
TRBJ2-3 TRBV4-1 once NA TGCGCCAGCAGCCAAGAGCCTTGGGGGACGACAGATACGCAGTATTTT CASSQEPWGTTDTQYF
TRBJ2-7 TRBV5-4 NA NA TGTGCCAGCAGCTTTAGCGTTTCCTACGAGCAGTACTTC CASSFSVSYEQYF
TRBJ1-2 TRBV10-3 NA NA TGTGCCATCAGTGGGGCAGTCTTCTCGAACTATGGCTACACCTTC CAISGAVFSNYGYTF
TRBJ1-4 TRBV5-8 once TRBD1 TGTGCCAGCAGCTTGTTGGGGACAGGGAGGGAAAAACTGTTTTTT CASSLLGTGREKLFF
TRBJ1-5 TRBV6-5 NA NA TGTGCCAGCAGTTTACATAATAGCAATCAGCCCCAGCATTTT CASSLHNSNQPQHF
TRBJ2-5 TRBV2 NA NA TGTGCCTCAAGGGACTTCGACGGGAAAGAGACCCAGTACTTC CASRDFDGKETQYF
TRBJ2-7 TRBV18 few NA TGTGCCAGCTCACCACCCGGTGCCTACGAGCAGTACTTC CASSPPGAYEQYF
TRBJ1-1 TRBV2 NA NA TGTGCCAGCAGCTCCGGCCGGAAGGCTTTCTTT CASSSGRKAFF
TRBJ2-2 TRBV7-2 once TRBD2 TGTGCCAGCAGCTTTTGGCGGGAGACCGGGGAGCTGTTTTTT CASSFWRETGELFF
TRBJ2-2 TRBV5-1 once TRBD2 TGCGCCAGCAGCTTAAGGGAGGGAATCGGGGAGCTGTTTTTT CASSLREGIGELFF
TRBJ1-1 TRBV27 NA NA TGTGCCAGCAGTTACAGCGCCAGCATGAACACTGAAGCTTTCTTT CASSYSASMNTEAFF
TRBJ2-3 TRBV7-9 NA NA TGTGCCAGCAGCTCACGGGATTTAGAGCCCACAGATACGCAGTATTTT CASSSRDLEPTDTQYF
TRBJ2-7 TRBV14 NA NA TGTGCCAGCAGCCGGACTAACTACGAGCAGTACTTC CASSRTNYEQYF
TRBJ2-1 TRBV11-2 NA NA TGTGCCAGCAGCTTGAGTTGGGACGGAGTCTACAATGAGCAGTTCTTC CASSLSWDGVYNEQFF
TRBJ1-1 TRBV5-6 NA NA TGTGCCAGCAGCTTAACTGGAGGGAACACTGAAGCTTTCTTT CASSLTGGNTEAFF
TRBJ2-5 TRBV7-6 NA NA TGTGCCAGCAGCTTAGACCGACAACCGGGACATCCCCGGGAGACCCAGTACTTC CASSLDRQPGHPRETQYF
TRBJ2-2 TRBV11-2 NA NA TGTGCCAGCAGCTTAGGGGACAATAAGAACACCGGGGAGCTGTTTTTT CASSLGDNKNTGELFF
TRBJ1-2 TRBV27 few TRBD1 TGTGCCAGCAGTCGACAGGGGTACGGCTATGGCTACACCTTC CASSRQGYGYGYTF
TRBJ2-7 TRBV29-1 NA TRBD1 TGCAGCGCGTTGGGGGACAGTCATTACGAGCAGTACTTC CSALGDSHYEQYF
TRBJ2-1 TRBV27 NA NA TGTGCCAGCAGTTTATTAGCTAATAATGAGCAGTTCTTC CASSLLANNEQFF
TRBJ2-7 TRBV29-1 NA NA TGCAGCGTTGTAGCGGAGGGTTCCTACGAGCAGTACTTC CSVVAEGSYEQYF
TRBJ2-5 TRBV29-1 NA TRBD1 TGCAGCGTGGAGCTAAGGGACAGCCGATTGGAAGAGACCCAGTACTTC CSVELRDSRLEETQYF
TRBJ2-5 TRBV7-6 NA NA TGTGCCAGCAGCTCACGCCGTTTTGAGACCCAGTACTTC CASSSRRFETQYF
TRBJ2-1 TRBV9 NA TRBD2 TGTGCCAGCAGCGTAGACGCGGGAGAGCCTTACAATGAGCAGTTCTTC CASSVDAGEPYNEQFF
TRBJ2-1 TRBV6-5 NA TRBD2 TGTGCCAGCAGTTACTGGGCTAGCGGGGACAATGAGCAGTTCTTC CASSYWASGDNEQFF
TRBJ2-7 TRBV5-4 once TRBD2 TGTGCCAGCGGCCTAGCGGGAGGGCCCATCTACGAGCAGTACTTC CASGLAGGPIYEQYF
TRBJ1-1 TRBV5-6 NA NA TGTGCCAGCAGCTTCAATGTCCGGGACACTGAAGCTTTCTTT CASSFNVRDTEAFF
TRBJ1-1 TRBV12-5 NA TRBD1 TGTGCTAGTGGCTCAGGACAGGTTGATGAAGCTTTCTTT CASGSGQVDEAFF
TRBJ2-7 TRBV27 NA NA TGTGCCAGCAGTTTAACCGGTGATGAGATCTACTCCTACGAGCAGTACTTC CASSLTGDEIYSYEQYF
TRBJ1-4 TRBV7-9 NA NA TGTGCCAGCAGCGGGTATTTAGGAAGAGAAAAACTGTTTTTT CASSGYLGREKLFF
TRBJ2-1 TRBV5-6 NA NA TGTGCCAGCAGCTTGGTTGGCTCGAAGATCCGGCAGTTCTTC CASSLVGSKIRQFF
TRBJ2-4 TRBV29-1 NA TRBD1 TGCAGCGTTAGGACAGGGGGAAACATTCAGTACTTC CSVRTGGNIQYF
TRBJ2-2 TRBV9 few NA TGTGCCAGCAGCGGTGAGAATACCGGGGAGCTGTTTTTT CASSGENTGELFF
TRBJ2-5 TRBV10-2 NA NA TGCGCCAGCAGTGAGATACAAGAGACCCAGTACTTC CASSEIQETQYF
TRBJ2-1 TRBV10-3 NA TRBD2 TGTGCCATCAGGACTAGCGGGAGCTCTGATGAGCAGTTCTTC CAIRTSGSSDEQFF
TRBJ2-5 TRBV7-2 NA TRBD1 TGTGCCAGCAGTATGAACAGGGGAAATCGAGAGACCCAGTACTTC CASSMNRGNRETQYF
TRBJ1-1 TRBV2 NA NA TGTGCCAGCAGTGAATGGTCAGGGTCCGGCGAAACCAGGCATGAAGCTTTCTTT CASSEWSGSGETRHEAFF